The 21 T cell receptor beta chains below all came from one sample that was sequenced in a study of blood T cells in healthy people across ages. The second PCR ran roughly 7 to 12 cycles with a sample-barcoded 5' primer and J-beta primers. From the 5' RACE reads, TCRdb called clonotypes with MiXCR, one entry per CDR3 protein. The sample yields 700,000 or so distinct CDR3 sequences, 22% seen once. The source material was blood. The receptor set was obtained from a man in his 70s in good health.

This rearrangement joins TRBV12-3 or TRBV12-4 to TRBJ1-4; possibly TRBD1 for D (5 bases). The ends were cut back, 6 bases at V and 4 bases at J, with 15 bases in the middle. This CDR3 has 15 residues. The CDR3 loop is CASSGGGANNEKLFF. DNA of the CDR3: TGTGCCAGCAGCGGGGGGGGTGCCAATAATGAAAAACTGTTTTTT.

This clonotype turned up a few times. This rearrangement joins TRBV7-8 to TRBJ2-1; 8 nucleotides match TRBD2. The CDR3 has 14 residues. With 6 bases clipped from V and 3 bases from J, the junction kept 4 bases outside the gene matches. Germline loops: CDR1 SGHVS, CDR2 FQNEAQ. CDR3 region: CASRGGRIYNEQFF. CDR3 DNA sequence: TGTGCCAGCAGAGGCGGGAGGATCTACAATGAGCAGTTCTTC.

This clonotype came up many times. The CDR3 nucleotides read TGCAGTGCGCCCGGGAGGGTGGAGACCCAGTACTTC. Amino acid sequence: CSAPGRVETQYF. The chain recombines TRBV20-1 with TRBJ2-5; 8 nucleotides line up with TRBD2. J gave up 5 bases and V 6 bases, and 5 bases lay outside the gene matches. The V gene's germline CDR1 is DFQATT and CDR2 SNEGSKA (reference sequence). The CDR3 consists of 12 residues.

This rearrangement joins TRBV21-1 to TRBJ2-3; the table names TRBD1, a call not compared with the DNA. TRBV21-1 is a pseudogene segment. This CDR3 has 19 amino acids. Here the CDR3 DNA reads TGTGCCAGCAGCAAAGAGGGGAGATCGGAAAGGACAGGCACAGATACGCAGTATTTT. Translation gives CASSKEGRSERTGTDTQYF.

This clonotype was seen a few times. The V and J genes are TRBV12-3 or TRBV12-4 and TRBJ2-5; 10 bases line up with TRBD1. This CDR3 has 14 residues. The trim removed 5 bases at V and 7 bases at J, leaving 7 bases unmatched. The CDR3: CASSPGTGVVTQYF. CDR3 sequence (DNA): TGTGCCAGCAGTCCCGGGACAGGGGTTGTGACCCAGTACTTC.

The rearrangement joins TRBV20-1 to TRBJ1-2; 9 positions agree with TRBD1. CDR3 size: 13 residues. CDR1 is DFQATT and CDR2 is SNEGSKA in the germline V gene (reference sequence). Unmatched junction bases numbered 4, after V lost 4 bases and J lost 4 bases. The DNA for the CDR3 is TGCAGTGCTATACTGACAGGGGGCTATGGCTACACCTTC. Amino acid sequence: CSAILTGGYGYTF.

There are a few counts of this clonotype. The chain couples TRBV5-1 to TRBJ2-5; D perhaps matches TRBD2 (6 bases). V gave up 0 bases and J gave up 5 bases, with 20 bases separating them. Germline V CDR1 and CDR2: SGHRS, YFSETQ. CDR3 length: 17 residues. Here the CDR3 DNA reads TGCGCCAGCAGCTTGGGAGGTAGCGGAACAATGGGGGAGACCCAGTACTTC. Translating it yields CASSLGGSGTMGETQYF.

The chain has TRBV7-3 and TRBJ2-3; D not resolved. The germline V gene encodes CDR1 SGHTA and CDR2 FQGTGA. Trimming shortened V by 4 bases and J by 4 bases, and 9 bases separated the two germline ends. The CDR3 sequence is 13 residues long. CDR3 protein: CASSSLSADTQYF. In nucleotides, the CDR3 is TGTGCCAGCAGCTCCTTATCCGCAGATACGCAGTATTTT. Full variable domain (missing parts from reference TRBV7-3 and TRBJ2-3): GAGVSQTPSNKVTEKGKYVELRCDPISGHTALYWYRQSLGQGPEFLIYFQGTGAADDSGLPNDRFFAVRPEGSVSTLKIQRTERGDSAVYLCASSSLSADTQYFGPGTRLTVL.

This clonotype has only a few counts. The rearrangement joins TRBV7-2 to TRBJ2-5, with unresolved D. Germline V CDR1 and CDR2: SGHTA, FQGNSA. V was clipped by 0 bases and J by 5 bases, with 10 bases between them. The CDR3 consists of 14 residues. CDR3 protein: CASSLAGVKETQYF. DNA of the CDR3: TGTGCCAGCAGCTTAGCTGGAGTTAAGGAGACCCAGTACTTC.

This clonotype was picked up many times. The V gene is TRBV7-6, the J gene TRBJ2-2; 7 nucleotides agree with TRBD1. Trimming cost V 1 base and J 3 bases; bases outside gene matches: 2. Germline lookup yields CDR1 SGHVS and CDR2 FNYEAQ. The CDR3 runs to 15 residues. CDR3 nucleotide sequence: TGTGCCAGCAGCTTAGTCCAGGGGGACACCGGGGAGCTGTTTTTT. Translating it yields CASSLVQGDTGELFF.

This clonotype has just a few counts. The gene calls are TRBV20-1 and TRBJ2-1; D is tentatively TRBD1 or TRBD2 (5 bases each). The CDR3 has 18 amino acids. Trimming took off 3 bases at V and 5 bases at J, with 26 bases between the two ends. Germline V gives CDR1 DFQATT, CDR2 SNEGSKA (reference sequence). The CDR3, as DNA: TGCAGTGCTAGCGGGGCCTGGGTCCCCGACTCTACAAACAATGAGCAGTTCTTC. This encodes CSASGAWVPDSTNNEQFF.

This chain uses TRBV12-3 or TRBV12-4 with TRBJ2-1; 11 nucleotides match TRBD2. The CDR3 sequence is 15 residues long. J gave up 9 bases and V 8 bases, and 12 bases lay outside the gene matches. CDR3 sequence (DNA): TGTGCCAGCCGGCGATTAGCGGGGGGGCCCCTTGAGCAGTTCTTC. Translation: CASRRLAGGPLEQFF.

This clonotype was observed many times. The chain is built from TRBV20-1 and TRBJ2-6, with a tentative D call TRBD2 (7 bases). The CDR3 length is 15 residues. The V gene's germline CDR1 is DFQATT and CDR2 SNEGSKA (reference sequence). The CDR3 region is CSGGRLSSGANVLTF. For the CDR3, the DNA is TGCAGCGGGGGGCGGCTTAGCTCTGGGGCCAACGTCCTGACTTTC.

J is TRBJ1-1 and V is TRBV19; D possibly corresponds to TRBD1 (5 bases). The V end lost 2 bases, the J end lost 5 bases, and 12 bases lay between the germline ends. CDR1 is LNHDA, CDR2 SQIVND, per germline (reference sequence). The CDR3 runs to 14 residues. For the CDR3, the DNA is TGTGCCAGTAGTATACAGGGTGTTGGGACTGAAGCTTTCTTT. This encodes CASSIQGVGTEAFF.

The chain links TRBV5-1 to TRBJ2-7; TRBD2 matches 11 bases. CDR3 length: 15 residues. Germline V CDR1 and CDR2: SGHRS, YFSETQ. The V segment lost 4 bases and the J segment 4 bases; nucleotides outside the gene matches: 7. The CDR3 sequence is CASSPLAGGTYEQYF. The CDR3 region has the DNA TGCGCCAGCAGCCCCTTAGCGGGGGGGACTTACGAGCAGTACTTC.

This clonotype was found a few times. CDR3 region: CASSPHRDLANEQYF. The CDR3 DNA follows: TGTGCCAGCAGTCCCCACCGGGACTTGGCTAACGAGCAGTACTTC. The rearrangement joins TRBV28 to TRBJ2-1, with D maybe TRBD2 (6 bases). The J call may be mistaken, given a closer DNA end match to TRBJ2-7. From germline, CDR1 is MDHEN and CDR2 SYDVKM. The length of the CDR3 is 15 residues.

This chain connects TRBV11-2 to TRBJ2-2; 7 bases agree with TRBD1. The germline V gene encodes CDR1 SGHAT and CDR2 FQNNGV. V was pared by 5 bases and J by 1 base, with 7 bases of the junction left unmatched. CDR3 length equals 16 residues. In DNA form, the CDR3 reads TGTGCCAGCAGCCCTCAGGGACAGAGGAACACCGGGGAGCTGTTTTTT. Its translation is CASSPQGQRNTGELFF.

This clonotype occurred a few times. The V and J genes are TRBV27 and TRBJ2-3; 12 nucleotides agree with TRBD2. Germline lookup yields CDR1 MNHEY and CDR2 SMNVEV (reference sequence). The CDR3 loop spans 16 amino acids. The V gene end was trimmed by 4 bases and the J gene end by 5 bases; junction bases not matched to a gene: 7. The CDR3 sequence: CASSSPTSGSRDTQYF. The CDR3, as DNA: TGTGCCAGCAGTTCCCCGACTAGCGGGAGTCGAGATACGCAGTATTTT.

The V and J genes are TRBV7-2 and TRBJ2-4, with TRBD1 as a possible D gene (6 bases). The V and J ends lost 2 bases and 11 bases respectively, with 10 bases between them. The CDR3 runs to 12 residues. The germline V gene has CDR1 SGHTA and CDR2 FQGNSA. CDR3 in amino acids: CASSLKQGVQYF. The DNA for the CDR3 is TGTGCCAGCAGCTTAAAACAGGGAGTTCAGTACTTC.

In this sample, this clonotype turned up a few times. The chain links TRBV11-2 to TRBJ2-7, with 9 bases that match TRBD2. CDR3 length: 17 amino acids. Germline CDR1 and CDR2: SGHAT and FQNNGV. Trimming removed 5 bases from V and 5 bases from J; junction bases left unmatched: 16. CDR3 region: CASSRKLSGGFGHEQYF. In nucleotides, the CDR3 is TGTGCCAGCAGCCGAAAGTTGAGCGGGGGGTTCGGTCACGAGCAGTACTTC.

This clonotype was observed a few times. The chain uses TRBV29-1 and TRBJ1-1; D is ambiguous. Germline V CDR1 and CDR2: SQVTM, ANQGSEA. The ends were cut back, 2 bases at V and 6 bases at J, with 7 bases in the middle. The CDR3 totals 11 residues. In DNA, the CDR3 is TGCAGCGTTGAATTGTTTCCTGAAGCTTTCTTT. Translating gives CSVELFPEAFF.